One TCR beta chain is described in this entry. The data were obtained in a study of patients and donors after allogeneic stem cell transplantation. TCRdb independently ran MiXCR on the RT-PCR reads; one entry per CDR3 protein. The repertoire holds some 960,000 distinct CDR3 sequences, approximately 19% seen once, with roughly 6% in the top ten. CDR3 length: 16 residues. V shed 3 bases, J shed 2 bases, and the junction held 6 bases outside the gene matches. Germline CDR1 MGHDK, CDR2 SYGVNS. The sample comprised blood, either unsorted or a sorted T cell fraction (not recorded which). The rearrangement joins TRBV25-1 to TRBJ2-3; 9 bases fit TRBD1. The sequence came from a human donor who was either an allogeneic HSCT recipient or a stem cell or donor lymphocyte infusion donor (not recorded which). It is not recorded whose cells these are; they may come from a transplant donor. CDR3 amino acids: CASSDPGTGHTDTQYF. CDR3 nucleotides: TGTGCCAGCAGTGACCCCGGGACAGGGCACACAGATACGCAGTATTTT.